These 28 T cell receptor beta chains were all obtained from the same sample, sequenced in a study of blood T cell repertoires in COVID-19 (dated by TCRdb to the early 2020s). Receptor amplification or capture employed the immunoSEQ multiplex PCR assay. Entries here come from immuneACCESS through TCRdb and include only in-frame sequences with V and J called. Some clones fail to appear in such tables; in the studies checked, an unresolved V gene covers under half of the shortfall, and the cause of the remainder is unknown. In this sample the table shows a few hundred thousand clones, over 85% of which occur a single time. The ten largest account for 0.7% to 1% of the sample. What was sequenced was peripheral blood. The receptors were gathered from a young man with COVID-19, enrolled during active disease.

The CDR3 DNA sequence: TGTGCCAGCTCACCGGACAGATACTACGAGCAGTACTTC. This sequence encodes CASSPDRYYEQYF. The V and J genes are TRBV18 and TRBJ2-7; D is perhaps TRBD1 (6 bases). Trimming took 3 bases from V and 3 from J, leaving 9 bases between them. CDR3 length equals 13 residues. The germline V gene has CDR1 KGHSH and CDR2 LQKENI.

The chain joins TRBV4-1 to TRBJ2-3, with 8 bases identical to TRBD2. CDR1 is MGHRA, CDR2 YSYEKL, per germline. The V segment lost 0 bases and the J segment 6 bases; nucleotides outside the gene matches: 11. CDR3 length equals 17 residues. The CDR3 here is CASSQEEASGSGDTQYF. CDR3 sequence (DNA): TGCGCCAGCAGCCAAGAGGAGGCCAGCGGGAGTGGGGATACGCAGTATTTT.

This clone was picked up a small number of times. CDR3 nucleotide sequence: TGTGCCAGCAGCTTAGGGGACACCTACGAGCAGTACTTC. It yields the protein CASSLGDTYEQYF. This sequence joins TRBV7-9 and TRBJ2-7, with D maybe TRBD1 (6 bases). V shed 1 base and J shed 2 bases, with 6 bases lying between them. The CDR3 covers 13 residues. Germline V CDR1 and CDR2: SEHNR, FQNEAQ (reference sequence).

This chain joins TRBV27 and TRBJ2-3, with TRBD2 identical over 7 bases. V dropped 0 bases and J dropped 7; count of bases not matched to a gene: 16. The CDR3 is made up of 18 amino acids. The germline V gene encodes CDR1 MNHEY and CDR2 SMNVEV (reference sequence). The CDR3 sequence: CASSLSGGGPIPVYTQYF. CDR3 DNA: TGTGCCAGCAGTTTATCCGGCGGGGGTCCTATCCCTGTATATACGCAGTATTTT.

The rearrangement joins TRBV6-5 to TRBJ2-3; weak D call: TRBD2 (6 bases). Germline V gives CDR1 MNHEY, CDR2 SVGAGI. V lost 10 bases, J lost 6 bases, and 11 bases lay in between. This CDR3 has 11 residues. CDR3 sequence: CATSAGDTQYF. The CDR3 DNA reads as TGTGCCACAAGTGCGGGGGATACGCAGTATTTT.

The V gene is TRBV10-2, the J gene TRBJ2-1; tentatively, D is TRBD2 (5 bases). Deletions cut 0 bases from V and 7 bases from J, with 16 bases between. Germline V lookup: CDR1 WSHSY, CDR2 SAAADI. The CDR3 extends over 16 amino acids. The CDR3 DNA sequence: TGCGCCAGCAGTGAGTCGTTACTAGGTCGTTTGAATGAGCAGTTCTTC. Its protein is CASSESLLGRLNEQFF.

The rearrangement joins TRBV4-1 to TRBJ2-5, with 12 positions matching TRBD2. From germline, CDR1 is MGHRA and CDR2 YSYEKL. The V gene end was trimmed by 5 bases and the J gene end by 5 bases; junction bases not matched to a gene: 6. The CDR3 is made up of 15 amino acids. In DNA form, the CDR3 reads TGCGCCAGCAGCAAGACTAGCGGGGGCGGGGAGACCCAGTACTTC. This sequence encodes CASSKTSGGGETQYF.

The genes are TRBV5-8 and TRBJ2-5, with D maybe TRBD2 (5 bases). V was cut by 1 base and J by 3 bases, with 7 bases left in between. This CDR3 spans 13 amino acids. Germline lookup yields CDR1 SGHTS and CDR2 YDEGEE. This chain's CDR3 is CASSLWRKETQYF. The CDR3, as DNA: TGTGCCAGCAGCTTGTGGAGGAAAGAGACCCAGTACTTC.

In nucleotides, the CDR3 is TGCAGCGTTGAGGGGCGGTACACAGATACGCAGTATTTT. Encoded protein: CSVEGRYTDTQYF. The rearrangement joins TRBV29-1 to TRBJ2-3, with D possibly being TRBD1 (5 bases). The CDR3 is made up of 13 amino acids. Trimming removed 3 bases from V and 2 bases from J, with 9 bases in between. Germline CDR1 reads SQVTM; CDR2 reads ANQGSEA.

The chain recombines TRBV3-1 (or the pseudogene TRBV3-2) with TRBJ1-4; 7 nucleotides line up with TRBD1. J gave up 0 bases and V 6 bases, and 4 bases lay outside the gene matches. CDR1 and CDR2 (germline): LGHDT, YNNKEL (reference sequence). The CDR3 runs 15 residues. CDR3 in DNA: TGTGCCAGCAGTTATACAGGGGCAACTAATGAAAAACTGTTTTTT. Translation gives CASSYTGATNEKLFF.

This rearrangement joins TRBV2 to TRBJ2-4; D not resolved. CDR1 is SNHLY, CDR2 FYNNEI, per germline. This CDR3 comprises 14 residues. Trimming pared 3 bases from V and 1 base from J, leaving 7 bases between. CDR3 loop: CASSEVRAKNIQYF. CDR3 DNA: TGTGCCAGCAGTGAGGTGCGGGCCAAAAACATTCAGTACTTC. The full variable domain, in which reference TRBV2 and TRBJ2-4 provide the parts outside the CDR3, is EPEVTQTPSHQVTQMGQEVILRCVPISNHLYFYWYRQILGQKVEFLVSFYNNEISEKSEIFDDQFSVERPDGSNFTLKIRSTKLEDSAMYFCASSEVRAKNIQYFGAGTRLSVL.

This chain uses TRBV5-1 with TRBJ1-1, with 7 bases matching TRBD1. V lost 4 bases and J lost 3; bases outside the gene matches: 9. The CDR3 length is 15 residues. Germline V gene data show CDR1 as SGHRS and CDR2 as YFSETQ. CDR3 nucleotides: TGCGCCAGCAGCGCTCGACAGGGTTCGGACACTGAAGCTTTCTTT. Residues: CASSARQGSDTEAFF.

This clone has a single count. This chain joins TRBV5-4 and TRBJ1-2; a possible D gene is TRBD1 (6 bases). V lost 4 bases and J lost 7, with 14 bases in between. This CDR3 region has 13 residues. Germline CDR1 reads SGHNT; CDR2 reads YYREEE (reference sequence). The DNA of the CDR3 is TGTGCCAGCAGCCATTGGACAGTACTTGGCTACACCTTC. It specifies CASSHWTVLGYTF.

J is TRBJ2-5 and V is TRBV5-1, with no clear D. V was clipped by 4 bases and J by 5 bases, with 18 bases between them. The CDR3 is made up of 15 amino acids. Germline V lookup: CDR1 SGHRS, CDR2 YFSETQ. The CDR3 region is CASSTDSRVMETQYF. CDR3 coding DNA: TGCGCCAGCAGCACCGATTCCCGGGTGATGGAGACCCAGTACTTC.

The chain couples TRBV30 to TRBJ1-3; the D is unclear. The CDR3 length is 14 residues. V was cut by 3 bases and J by 0 bases, with 9 bases left in between. Germline V CDR1 and CDR2: GTSNPN, SVGIG (reference sequence). The CDR3 coding sequence is TGTGCCTGGAGCGAGCTTTTCTCTGGAAACACCATATATTTT. It yields the protein CAWSELFSGNTIYF.

This chain links TRBV13 with TRBJ1-1; 8 nucleotides agree with TRBD1. Germline V lookup: CDR1 PRHDT, CDR2 FYEKMQ (reference sequence). J gave up 1 base and V 5 bases, and 3 bases lay outside the gene matches. This CDR3 spans 14 amino acids. The chain's CDR3 is CASSPGTGNTEAFF. DNA of the CDR3: TGTGCCAGCAGCCCGGGGACAGGGAACACTGAAGCTTTCTTT.

Comment on this clone: Distinct nucleotide sequences in the sample also encode this CDR3. V usage is TRBV6-5 and J usage is TRBJ2-7; perhaps TRBD2 as D (6 bases). Trimming took 2 bases from V and 1 from J, leaving 6 bases between them. The CDR3 consists of 13 residues. Germline CDR1 is MNHEY and CDR2 is SVGAGI. CDR3 coding DNA: TGTGCCAGCAGTTACAGCGGGTCCTACGAGCAGTACTTC. Its translation: CASSYSGSYEQYF.

Comments on this clone: This specimen includes other DNA sequences encoding the same CDR3. As DNA, the CDR3 is TGTGCCAGCAGCTTAGGGCAGGGGAATGAAAAACTGTTTTTT. Protein product: CASSLGQGNEKLFF. The chain links TRBV7-9 to TRBJ1-4, with D possibly being TRBD1 (6 bases). Germline-derived CDR1 and CDR2 are SEHNR and FQNEAQ (reference sequence). V was cut by 1 base and J by 5 bases, with 8 bases left in between. The CDR3 contains 14 residues.

As concerns this clone: This CDR3 is also generated by other DNA sequences in the sample. The rearrangement uses TRBV18 and TRBJ1-3; D possibly corresponds to TRBD1 (6 bases). V lost 3 bases to trimming and J lost 2 bases, with 8 bases between them. Germline CDR1 is KGHSH and CDR2 is LQKENI. This CDR3 has 14 amino acids. CDR3: CASSPQGTGNTIYF. The DNA of the CDR3 is TGTGCCAGCTCACCCCAGGGGACTGGAAACACCATATATTTT.

The CDR3 DNA reads as TGTGCCAGCAGTCCACCCGGGAGACAAGAGACCCAGTACTTC. Protein product: CASSPPGRQETQYF. The chain uses TRBV6-6 and TRBJ2-5; D is possibly TRBD2 (6 bases). The CDR3 sequence is 14 residues long. The ends were cut back, 5 bases at V and 2 bases at J, with 12 bases in the middle. Germline V gives CDR1 MNHNY, CDR2 SVGAGI (reference sequence).

This clone has just one count. This chain joins TRBV7-9 and TRBJ2-5, with D perhaps TRBD2 (5 bases). The CDR3 is 14 amino acids. CDR1 and CDR2 (germline): SEHNR, FQNEAQ (reference sequence). V lost 5 bases and J lost 2, with 12 bases in between. In DNA form, the CDR3 reads TGTGCCAGCAGCACACTCGGGATGCAAGAGACCCAGTACTTC. It specifies CASSTLGMQETQYF. Full variable domain (missing parts from reference TRBV7-9 and TRBJ2-5): DTGVSQNPRHKITKRGQNVTFRCDPISEHNRLYWYRQTLGQGPEFLTYFQNEAQLEKSRLLSDRFSAERPKGSFSTLEIQRTEQGDSAMYLCASSTLGMQETQYFGPGTRLLVL.

This CDR3 is CASSLGGAGGNEQFF. CDR3 DNA sequence: TGTGCCAGTAGTCTCGGCGGGGCCGGGGGAAATGAGCAGTTCTTC. The V and J genes are TRBV19 and TRBJ2-1; D is perhaps TRBD2 (6 bases). Germline V gene lookup returns CDR1 LNHDA and CDR2 SQIVND (reference sequence). The V end lost 5 bases, the J end lost 7 bases, and 18 bases lay between the germline ends. The CDR3 sequence is 15 residues long.

This chain connects TRBV7-3 to TRBJ2-1; D is perhaps TRBD2 (5 bases). The V and J ends lost 6 bases and 9 bases respectively, with 9 bases between them. Germline values: CDR1 SGHTA, CDR2 FQGTGA. The CDR3 loop spans 11 amino acids. The CDR3 coding sequence is TGTGCCAGCAGGTCGGACTCTGAGCAGTTCTTC. As protein: CASRSDSEQFF. The full variable domain, with the rest looked up from reference TRBV7-3 and TRBJ2-1, is GAGVSQTPSNKVTEKGKYVELRCDPISGHTALYWYRQSLGQGPEFLIYFQGTGAADDSGLPNDRFFAVRPEGSVSTLKIQRTERGDSAVYLCASRSDSEQFFGPGTRLTVL.

V gene TRBV11-2 combines with J gene TRBJ1-6; 7 positions match TRBD1. V gave up 4 bases and J gave up 5 bases; unmatched junction bases: 2. CDR3 size: 14 residues. The V gene's germline CDR1 is SGHAT and CDR2 FQNNGV. The CDR3 reads CASSSQGDNSPLHF. CDR3 bases: TGTGCCAGCAGCTCCCAGGGGGATAATTCACCCCTCCACTTT.

The rearrangement joins TRBV19 to TRBJ2-7, with D perhaps matching TRBD1 (6 bases). The CDR3 sequence is 15 residues long. CDR1 and CDR2 (germline): LNHDA, SQIVND (reference sequence). V shed 3 bases and J shed 2 bases, with 14 bases lying between them. The CDR3 loop is CASSMGQAGTYEQYF. CDR3 DNA sequence: TGTGCCAGTAGTATGGGACAAGCTGGGACCTACGAGCAGTACTTC.

The chain is built from TRBV29-1 and TRBJ2-7; 8 bases map to TRBD1. The CDR3 runs 16 residues. Looked up from germline, CDR1 is SQVTM and CDR2 is ANQGSEA. Trimming at V came to 3 bases and at J to 0 bases, leaving 10 bases not matched to a gene. The DNA for the CDR3 is TGCAGCGTTGAGGGGCCTCGACAGGGGACCTCCTACGAGCAGTACTTC. Translating gives CSVEGPRQGTSYEQYF.

The gene calls are TRBV28 and TRBJ2-4; 14 bases are shared with TRBD2. V lost 5 bases, J lost 1 base, and 7 bases stayed unmatched. Germline V gene lookup returns CDR1 MDHEN and CDR2 SYDVKM. This CDR3 is 18 amino acids long. The chain's CDR3 is CASSPGLAGGWAKNIQYF. CDR3 nucleotide sequence: TGTGCCAGCAGTCCAGGACTAGCGGGAGGATGGGCCAAAAACATTCAGTACTTC.

This sequence joins TRBV5-4 and TRBJ2-7; 7 bases align to TRBD2. V lost 5 bases and J lost 6; bases outside the gene matches: 8. Germline assignment: CDR1 SGHNT and CDR2 YYREEE (reference sequence). The CDR3 contains 13 residues. The CDR3 DNA sequence: TGTGCCAGCAGGTACTGGGGGGGTTCCGAGCAGTACTTC. This codes for CASRYWGGSEQYF.